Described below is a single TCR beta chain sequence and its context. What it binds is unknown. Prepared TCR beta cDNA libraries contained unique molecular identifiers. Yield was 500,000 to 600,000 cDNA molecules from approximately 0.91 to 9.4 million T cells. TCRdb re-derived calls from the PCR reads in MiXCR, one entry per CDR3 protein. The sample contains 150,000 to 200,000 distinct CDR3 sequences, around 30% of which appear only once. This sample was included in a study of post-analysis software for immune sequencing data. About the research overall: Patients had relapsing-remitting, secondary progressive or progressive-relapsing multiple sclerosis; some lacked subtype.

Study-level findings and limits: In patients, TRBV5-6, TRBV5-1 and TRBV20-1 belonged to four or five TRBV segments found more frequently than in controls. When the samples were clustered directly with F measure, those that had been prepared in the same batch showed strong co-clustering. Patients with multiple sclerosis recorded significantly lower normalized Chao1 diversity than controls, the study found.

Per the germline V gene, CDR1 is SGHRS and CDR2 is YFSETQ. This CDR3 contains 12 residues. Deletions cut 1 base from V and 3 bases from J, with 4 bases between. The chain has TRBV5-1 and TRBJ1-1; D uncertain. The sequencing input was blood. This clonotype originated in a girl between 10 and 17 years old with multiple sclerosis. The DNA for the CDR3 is TGCGCCAGCAGCTTGACGGACACTGAAGCTTTCTTT. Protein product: CASSLTDTEAFF.